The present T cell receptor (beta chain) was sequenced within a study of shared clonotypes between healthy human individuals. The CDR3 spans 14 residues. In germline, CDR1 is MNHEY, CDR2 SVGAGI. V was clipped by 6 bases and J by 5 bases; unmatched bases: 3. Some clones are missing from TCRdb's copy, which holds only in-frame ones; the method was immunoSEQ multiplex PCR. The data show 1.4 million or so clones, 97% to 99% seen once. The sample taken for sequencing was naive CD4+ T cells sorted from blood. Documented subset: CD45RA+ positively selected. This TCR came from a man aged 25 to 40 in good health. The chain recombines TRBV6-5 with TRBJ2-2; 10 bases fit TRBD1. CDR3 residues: CASSPDRGTGELFF. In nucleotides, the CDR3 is TGTGCCAGCAGCCCGGACAGGGGGACCGGGGAGCTGTTTTTT.